Given below is one TCR beta chain in context. What it binds is unknown. These data originate in a study of T cell repertoires in cytomegalovirus infection. On the study more broadly: Matching HLA type and CMV infection were both indicated by public TCR beta signatures.

V was trimmed by 9 bases and J by 2 bases, leaving 13 bases between them. Germline V gives CDR1 LNHDA, CDR2 SQIVND (reference sequence). The CDR3 extends over 13 amino acids. Via MiXCR, TCRdb re-called the reads, giving one row per CDR3 protein. Among roughly 100,000 distinct CDR3 sequences listed, about 15% were seen once. Overall study findings and caveats: Public TCR beta family frequency separated CMV-and-HLA carriers, including in an independent cohort. Clonotypes of TCR beta that were HLA-C-restricted and CMV-specific dominated the ex vivo response.

The material sequenced was PBMCs. The receptor comes from a human donor in good health (CMV status not recorded). Some clones in this sample may be carry-over from other donors' samples. The rearrangement uses TRBV19 and TRBJ1-1; D gene ambiguous. CDR3 amino acids: CASRQSFNTEAFF. The DNA of the CDR3 is TGTGCCAGCAGACAATCCTTTAACACTGAAGCTTTCTTT.